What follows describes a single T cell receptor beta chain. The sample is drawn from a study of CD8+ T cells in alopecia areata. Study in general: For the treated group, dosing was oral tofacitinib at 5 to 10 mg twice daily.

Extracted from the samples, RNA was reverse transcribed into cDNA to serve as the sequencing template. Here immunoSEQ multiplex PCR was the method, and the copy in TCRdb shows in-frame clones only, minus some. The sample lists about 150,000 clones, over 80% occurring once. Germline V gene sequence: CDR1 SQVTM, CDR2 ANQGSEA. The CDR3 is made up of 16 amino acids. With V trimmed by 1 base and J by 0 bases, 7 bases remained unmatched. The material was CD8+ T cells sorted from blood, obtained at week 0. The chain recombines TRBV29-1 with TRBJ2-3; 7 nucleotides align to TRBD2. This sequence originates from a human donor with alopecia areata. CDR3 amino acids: CSVEVSLADSTDTQYF. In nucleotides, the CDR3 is TGCAGCGTTGAAGTGAGTCTAGCGGATAGCACAGATACGCAGTATTTT.